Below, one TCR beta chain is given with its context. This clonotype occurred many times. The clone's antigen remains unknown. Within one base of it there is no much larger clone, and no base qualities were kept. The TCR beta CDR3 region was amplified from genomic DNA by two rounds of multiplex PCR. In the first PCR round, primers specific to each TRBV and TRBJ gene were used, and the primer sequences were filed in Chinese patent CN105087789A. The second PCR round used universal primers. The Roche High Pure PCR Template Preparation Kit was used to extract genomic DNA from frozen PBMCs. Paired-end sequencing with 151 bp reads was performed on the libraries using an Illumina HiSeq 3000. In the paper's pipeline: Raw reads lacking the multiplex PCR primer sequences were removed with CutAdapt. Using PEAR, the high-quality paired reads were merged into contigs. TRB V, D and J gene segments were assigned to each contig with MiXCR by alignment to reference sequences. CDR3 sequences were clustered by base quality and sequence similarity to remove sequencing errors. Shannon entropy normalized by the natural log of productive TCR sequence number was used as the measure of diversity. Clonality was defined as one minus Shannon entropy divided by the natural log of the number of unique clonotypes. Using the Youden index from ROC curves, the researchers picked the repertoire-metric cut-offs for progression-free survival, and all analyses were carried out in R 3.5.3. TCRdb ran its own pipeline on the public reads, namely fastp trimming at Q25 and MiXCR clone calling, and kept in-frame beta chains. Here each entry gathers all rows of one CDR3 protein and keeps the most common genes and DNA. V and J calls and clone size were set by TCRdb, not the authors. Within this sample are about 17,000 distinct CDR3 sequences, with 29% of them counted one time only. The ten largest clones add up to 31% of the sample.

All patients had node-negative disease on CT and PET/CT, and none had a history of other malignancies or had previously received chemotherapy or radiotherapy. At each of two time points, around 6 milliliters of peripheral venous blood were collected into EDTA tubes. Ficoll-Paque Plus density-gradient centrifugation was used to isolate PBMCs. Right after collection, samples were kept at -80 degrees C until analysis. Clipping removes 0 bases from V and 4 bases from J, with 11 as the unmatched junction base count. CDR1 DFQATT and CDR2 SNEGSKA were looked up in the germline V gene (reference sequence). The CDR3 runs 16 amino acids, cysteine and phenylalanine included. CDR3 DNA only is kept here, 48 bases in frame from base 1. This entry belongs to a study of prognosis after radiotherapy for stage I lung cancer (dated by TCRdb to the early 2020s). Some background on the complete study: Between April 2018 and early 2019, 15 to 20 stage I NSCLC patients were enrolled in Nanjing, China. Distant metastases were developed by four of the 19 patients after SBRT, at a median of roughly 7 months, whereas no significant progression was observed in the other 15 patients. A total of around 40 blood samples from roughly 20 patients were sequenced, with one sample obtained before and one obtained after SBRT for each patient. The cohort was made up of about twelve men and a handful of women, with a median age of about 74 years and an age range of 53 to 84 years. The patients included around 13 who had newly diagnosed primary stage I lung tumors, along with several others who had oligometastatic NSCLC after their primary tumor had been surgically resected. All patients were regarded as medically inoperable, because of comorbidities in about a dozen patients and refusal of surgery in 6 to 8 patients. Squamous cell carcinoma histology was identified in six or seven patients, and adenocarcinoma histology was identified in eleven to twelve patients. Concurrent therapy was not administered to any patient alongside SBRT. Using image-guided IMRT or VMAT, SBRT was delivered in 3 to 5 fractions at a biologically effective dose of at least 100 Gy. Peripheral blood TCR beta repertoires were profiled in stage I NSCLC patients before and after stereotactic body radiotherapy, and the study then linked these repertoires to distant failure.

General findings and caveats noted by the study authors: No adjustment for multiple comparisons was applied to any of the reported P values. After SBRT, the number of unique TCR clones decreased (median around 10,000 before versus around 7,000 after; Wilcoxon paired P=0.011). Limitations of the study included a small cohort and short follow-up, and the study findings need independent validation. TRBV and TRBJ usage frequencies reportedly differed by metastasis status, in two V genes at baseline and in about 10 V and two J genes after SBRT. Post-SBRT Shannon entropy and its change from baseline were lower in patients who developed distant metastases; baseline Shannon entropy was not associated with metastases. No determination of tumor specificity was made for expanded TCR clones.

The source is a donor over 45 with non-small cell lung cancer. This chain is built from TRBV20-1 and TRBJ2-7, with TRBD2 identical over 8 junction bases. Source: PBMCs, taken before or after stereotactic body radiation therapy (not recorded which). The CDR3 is CSARDFKRGFSYEQYF. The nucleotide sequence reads TGCAGTGCTAGAGATTTCAAGCGGGGGTTCTCTTACGAGCAGTACTTC.